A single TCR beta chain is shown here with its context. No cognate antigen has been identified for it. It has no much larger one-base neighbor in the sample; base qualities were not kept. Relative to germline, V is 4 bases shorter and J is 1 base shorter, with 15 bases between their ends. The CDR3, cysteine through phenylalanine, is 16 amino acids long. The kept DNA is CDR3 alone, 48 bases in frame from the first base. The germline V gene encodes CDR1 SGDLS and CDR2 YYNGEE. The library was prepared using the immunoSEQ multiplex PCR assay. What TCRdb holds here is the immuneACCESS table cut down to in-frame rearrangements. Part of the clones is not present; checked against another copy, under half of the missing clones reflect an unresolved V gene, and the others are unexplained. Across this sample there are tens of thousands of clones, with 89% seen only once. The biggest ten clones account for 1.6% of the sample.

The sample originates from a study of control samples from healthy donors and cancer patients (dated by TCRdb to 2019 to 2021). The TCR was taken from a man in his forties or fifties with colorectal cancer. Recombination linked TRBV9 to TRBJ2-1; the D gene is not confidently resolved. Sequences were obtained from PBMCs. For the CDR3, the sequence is CASSPSGEISYNEQFF. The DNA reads TGTGCCAGCAGCCCCTCAGGAGAGATATCCTACAATGAGCAGTTCTTC.